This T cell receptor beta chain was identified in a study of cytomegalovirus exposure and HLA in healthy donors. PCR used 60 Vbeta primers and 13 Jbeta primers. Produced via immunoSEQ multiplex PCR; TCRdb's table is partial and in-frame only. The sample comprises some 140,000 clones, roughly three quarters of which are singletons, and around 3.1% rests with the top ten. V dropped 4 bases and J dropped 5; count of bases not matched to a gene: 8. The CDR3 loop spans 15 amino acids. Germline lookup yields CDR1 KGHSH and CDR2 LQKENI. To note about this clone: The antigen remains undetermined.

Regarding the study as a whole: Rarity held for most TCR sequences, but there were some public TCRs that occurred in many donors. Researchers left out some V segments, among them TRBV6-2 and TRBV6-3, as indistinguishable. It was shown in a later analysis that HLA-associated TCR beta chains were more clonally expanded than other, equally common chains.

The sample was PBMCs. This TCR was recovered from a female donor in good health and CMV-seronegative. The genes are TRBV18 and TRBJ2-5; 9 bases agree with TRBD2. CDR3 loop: CASSRGGRAGETQYF. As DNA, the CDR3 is TGTGCCAGCTCACGAGGCGGGAGGGCTGGCGAGACCCAGTACTTC.